The entry below gives a single T cell receptor beta chain sequence along with its context. The data originate from a study of response to subunit inactivated influenza vaccine. The V segment lost 4 bases and the J segment 1 base; nucleotides outside the gene matches: 9. The germline V gene encodes CDR1 MDHEN and CDR2 SYDVKM. The CDR3 runs to 17 residues. MiXCR, applied by TCRdb to the RT-PCR reads, yields one record per CDR3 protein. The sample has hundreds of thousands of distinct CDR3 sequences, about 11% seen once. These sequences were also reported in another study, on T cells expressing NK-cell markers. That paper notes: Generation of TCR beta cDNA was performed by 5'RACE template switching incorporating UMIs.

The receptor comes from a man aged 45-65 years who received an inactivated influenza vaccine. The source material was PBMCs from blood, sampled on the day of vaccination. This sequence joins TRBV28 and TRBJ1-5; 8 nucleotides align to TRBD1. This chain's CDR3 is CASSSRRRQGSNQPQHF. The CDR3 nucleotides are TGTGCCAGCAGTTCCCGCAGAAGACAGGGGAGCAATCAGCCCCAGCATTTT.